The entry below gives a single T cell receptor (beta chain) sequence along with its context. What it binds is unknown. This sample is part of a study of blood T cell dynamics during melanoma immunotherapy. Study observations and caveats: It remained unknown if the driving T cell clones were melanoma-specific.

Documented time point: pre-treatment baseline. One draw preceded checkpoint blockade; another followed its first cycle at week 3. V shed 2 bases and J shed 4 bases, with 20 bases lying between them. The CDR3 spans 17 residues. Germline loops: CDR1 SGHTA, CDR2 FQGTGA. TCRdb's table, derived via immunoSEQ multiplex PCR, lists solely in-frame clones and lacks some. The sample includes about 11,000 clones, 84% of them seen just once. The chain has TRBV7-3 and TRBJ1-1, with D perhaps matching TRBD1 (6 bases). The material sequenced was blood, taken from a patient treated with checkpoint blockade. This clonotype originated in a human donor with melanoma. CDR3 sequence (DNA): TGTGCCAGCAGCTTAGACTCTAGGGGGATGGGGAGCACTGAAGCTTTCTTT. This encodes CASSLDSRGMGSTEAFF.